The source of this T cell receptor beta chain is a study of blood T cell repertoires in COVID-19. Whole-study context: The study drew acute and convalescent COVID-19 samples from the United States, Italy and Spain.

Per the study methods: By means of reference gene primer amplification, nucleated cell counts were estimated. Sequencing used immunoSEQ multiplex PCR; TCRdb keeps in-frame clones, though not all of them. V and J calls and clone size are those listed in that table; D and trimming were worked out from the DNA. The data contain about 140,000 clones, nearly 85% of them singletons. The CDR3 has 15 amino acids. V gave up 4 bases and J gave up 6 bases; unmatched junction bases: 7. The germline V gene has CDR1 MNHEY and CDR2 SMNVEV (reference sequence). Participant-given clinical history determined each cohort assignment.

What was sequenced was PBMCs or T cells enriched from blood (not recorded which). This rearrangement joins TRBV27 to TRBJ1-5; 9 bases map to TRBD1. The clonotype was recovered from a man aged 50 to 60 in a cohort exposed to, infected with or recovered from COVID-19 (not recorded which). DNA of the CDR3: TGTGCCAGCAGTTCACGACAGGGGGTGGGTCAGCCCCAGCATTTT. Protein sequence: CASSSRQGVGQPQHF.